Listed below are T cell receptor beta chains from one sample, sequenced in a study of T cell responses to AZD1222 COVID-19 vaccine. Profiled with immunoSEQ multiplex PCR; TCRdb holds only in-frame clones, not every one. This table holds some 120,000 clones, about nine tenths found once. The sample was peripheral blood, taken 28 days after the second AZD1222 dose. Every receptor here comes from an adult who received the AZD1222 COVID-19 vaccine. Each CDR3 is given with its conserved first and last residue. The order of the fields is D gene, V gene, clone size, CDR3 length, J gene, CDR3 DNA, CDR3 protein. The D gene is left open where the match is weak. Part of the rows lack a size; the others show once, few, many or a class for expanded clones.

d_call: TRBD1
v_call: TRBV28
clone_size: few
cdr3_length: 14
j_call: TRBJ1-2
cdr3_nt: TGTGCCAGCTCGCCGGGACAGGGGAACTATGGCTACACCTTC
cdr3_aa: CASSPGQGNYGYTF

d_call: TRBD2
v_call: TRBV9
clone_size: NA
cdr3_length: 11
j_call: TRBJ2-1
cdr3_nt: TGTGCCAGCAGCGAAAGCGGGATCCAGTTCTTC
cdr3_aa: CASSESGIQFF

d_call: NA
v_call: TRBV2
clone_size: NA
cdr3_length: 14
j_call: TRBJ2-7
cdr3_nt: TGTGCCAGCAGCCTAACAGGACCCAGCTCCGAGCAGTACTTC
cdr3_aa: CASSLTGPSSEQYF

d_call: NA
v_call: TRBV7-6
clone_size: NA
cdr3_length: 13
j_call: TRBJ2-3
cdr3_nt: TGTGCCAGCAGCCCCACCAGCACAGATACGCAGTATTTT
cdr3_aa: CASSPTSTDTQYF

d_call: NA
v_call: TRBV5-1
clone_size: NA
cdr3_length: 14
j_call: TRBJ1-2
cdr3_nt: TGCGCCAGCAACCCGACAGACTACAACTATGGCTACACCTTC
cdr3_aa: CASNPTDYNYGYTF

d_call: TRBD1
v_call: TRBV28
clone_size: NA
cdr3_length: 13
j_call: TRBJ1-6
cdr3_nt: TGTGCCAGCAGTTCCGGACAGGGCTCACCCCTCCACTTT
cdr3_aa: CASSSGQGSPLHF

d_call: TRBD2
v_call: TRBV3-1/TRBV3-2
clone_size: NA
cdr3_length: 15
j_call: TRBJ2-1
cdr3_nt: TGTGCCAGCAGCCATAGGACTAGCGGGTCACAGGAGCAGTTCTTC
cdr3_aa: CASSHRTSGSQEQFF

d_call: NA
v_call: TRBV11-3
clone_size: NA
cdr3_length: 15
j_call: TRBJ2-3
cdr3_nt: TGTGCCAGCAGCATAGGGGGGAGAGTCACAGATACGCAGTATTTT
cdr3_aa: CASSIGGRVTDTQYF

d_call: NA
v_call: TRBV19
clone_size: once
cdr3_length: 12
j_call: TRBJ2-1
cdr3_nt: TGTGCCAGTAGCGAGTTGGGGGGATTGCAGTTCTTC
cdr3_aa: CASSELGGLQFF

d_call: TRBD2
v_call: TRBV29-1
clone_size: NA
cdr3_length: 21
j_call: TRBJ2-1
cdr3_nt: TGCAGCGTTGAAGACCCCATGAATCACCCCGGGACTAGCGCGAGAGTAGATGAGCAGTTCTTC
cdr3_aa: CSVEDPMNHPGTSARVDEQFF

d_call: NA
v_call: TRBV5-1
clone_size: NA
cdr3_length: 11
j_call: TRBJ2-3
cdr3_nt: TGCGCCAGCAGCTTGGTAGGTACGCAGTATTTT
cdr3_aa: CASSLVGTQYF

d_call: NA
v_call: TRBV7-8
clone_size: NA
cdr3_length: 14
j_call: TRBJ1-5
cdr3_nt: TGTGCCAGCAAGGAAGGGGTTAGCAATCAGCCCCAGCATTTT
cdr3_aa: CASKEGVSNQPQHF

d_call: NA
v_call: TRBV6-1
clone_size: once
cdr3_length: 12
j_call: TRBJ1-2
cdr3_nt: TGTGCCAGCAGTGAAACCGGGGTAGGCTACACCTTC
cdr3_aa: CASSETGVGYTF

d_call: TRBD1
v_call: TRBV10-3
clone_size: NA
cdr3_length: 15
j_call: TRBJ1-2
cdr3_nt: TGTGCCATCAGAACCGGGACAGGGGAAAACTATGGCTACACCTTC
cdr3_aa: CAIRTGTGENYGYTF

d_call: NA
v_call: TRBV6-5
clone_size: NA
cdr3_length: 14
j_call: TRBJ2-7
cdr3_nt: TGTGCCAGCAGGCTTCGTGGTCCCACCTACGAGCAGTACTTC
cdr3_aa: CASRLRGPTYEQYF

d_call: TRBD1
v_call: TRBV4-1
clone_size: once
cdr3_length: 15
j_call: TRBJ1-4
cdr3_nt: TGCGCCAGCAGCAGACAGGGGGCAACTAATGAAAAACTGTTTTTT
cdr3_aa: CASSRQGATNEKLFF

d_call: NA
v_call: TRBV19
clone_size: NA
cdr3_length: 13
j_call: TRBJ2-7
cdr3_nt: TGTGCCAGTAGTATGCAGGGTATACAGGAGCAGTACTTC
cdr3_aa: CASSMQGIQEQYF

d_call: NA
v_call: TRBV6-4
clone_size: NA
cdr3_length: 15
j_call: TRBJ1-1
cdr3_nt: TGTGCCAGCAGTCTGGATGCTAACATGAACACTGAAGCTTTCTTT
cdr3_aa: CASSLDANMNTEAFF

d_call: NA
v_call: TRBV5-5
clone_size: NA
cdr3_length: 15
j_call: TRBJ1-5
cdr3_nt: TGTGCCAGCAACAGAATTGTCTCAAGCAATCAGCCCCAGCATTTT
cdr3_aa: CASNRIVSSNQPQHF

d_call: NA
v_call: TRBV18
clone_size: NA
cdr3_length: 16
j_call: TRBJ1-3
cdr3_nt: TGTGCCAGCTCACCAAATAGCCTCCAGACGGGAAACACCATATATTTT
cdr3_aa: CASSPNSLQTGNTIYF

d_call: TRBD2
v_call: TRBV7-8
clone_size: NA
cdr3_length: 16
j_call: TRBJ2-1
cdr3_nt: TGTGCCAGCAGCCCCCTACTGGGACTAGCGTTGAATGAGCAGTTCTTC
cdr3_aa: CASSPLLGLALNEQFF

d_call: TRBD1
v_call: TRBV7-9
clone_size: NA
cdr3_length: 16
j_call: TRBJ1-2
cdr3_nt: TGTGCCAGCAGCCAAGGGACAGGGGGTGCTAACTATGGCTACACCTTC
cdr3_aa: CASSQGTGGANYGYTF

d_call: TRBD2
v_call: TRBV28
clone_size: NA
cdr3_length: 15
j_call: TRBJ2-5
cdr3_nt: TGTGCCAGCACTGGACTAGCGGCCCTCCAAGAGACCCAGTACTTC
cdr3_aa: CASTGLAALQETQYF

d_call: TRBD1
v_call: TRBV5-1
clone_size: NA
cdr3_length: 16
j_call: TRBJ2-7
cdr3_nt: TGCGCCAGCAGCTTGGGCCCCGGGACAGCCTCCTACGAGCAGTACTTC
cdr3_aa: CASSLGPGTASYEQYF

d_call: NA
v_call: TRBV6-5
clone_size: NA
cdr3_length: 13
j_call: TRBJ2-7
cdr3_nt: TGTGCCAGCAGTCCACGACTCCCGAACGAGCAGTACTTC
cdr3_aa: CASSPRLPNEQYF

d_call: TRBD1
v_call: TRBV7-8
clone_size: once
cdr3_length: 16
j_call: TRBJ2-1
cdr3_nt: TGTGCCAGCAGCTTAGGAACCGGGACAGGACGCGATGAGCAGTTCTTC
cdr3_aa: CASSLGTGTGRDEQFF

d_call: NA
v_call: TRBV11-3
clone_size: NA
cdr3_length: 13
j_call: TRBJ2-2
cdr3_nt: TGTGCCAGCAGCCCAGGGGACACCGGGGAGCTGTTTTTT
cdr3_aa: CASSPGDTGELFF

d_call: NA
v_call: TRBV28
clone_size: NA
cdr3_length: 16
j_call: TRBJ1-5
cdr3_nt: TGTGCCAGCAGCGCTAGCGGTCCCCGTGCAAATCAGCCCCAGCATTTT
cdr3_aa: CASSASGPRANQPQHF

d_call: TRBD1
v_call: TRBV27
clone_size: NA
cdr3_length: 15
j_call: TRBJ2-7
cdr3_nt: TGTGCCAGCAGTTTATCGGGGACAGGATCCTACGAGCAGTACTTC
cdr3_aa: CASSLSGTGSYEQYF

d_call: NA
v_call: TRBV10-3
clone_size: once
cdr3_length: 13
j_call: TRBJ2-5
cdr3_nt: TGTGCCATCAGTGTGGGGGCCCAAGAGACCCAGTACTTC
cdr3_aa: CAISVGAQETQYF

d_call: TRBD1
v_call: TRBV5-1
clone_size: NA
cdr3_length: 16
j_call: TRBJ2-2
cdr3_nt: TGCGCCAGCAGCCGTGACGGACAGGGGGCGACCGGGGAGCTGTTTTTT
cdr3_aa: CASSRDGQGATGELFF

d_call: TRBD2
v_call: TRBV28
clone_size: NA
cdr3_length: 18
j_call: TRBJ2-3
cdr3_nt: TGTGCCAGCAGTCTAGCTAGCGGGAGTCTTCCACTGACAGATACGCAGTATTTT
cdr3_aa: CASSLASGSLPLTDTQYF

d_call: TRBD1
v_call: TRBV7-9
clone_size: NA
cdr3_length: 16
j_call: TRBJ1-2
cdr3_nt: TGTGCCAGCAGCCCACCCGGGACAGGGTTCAGCTATGGCTACACCTTC
cdr3_aa: CASSPPGTGFSYGYTF

d_call: NA
v_call: TRBV5-6
clone_size: NA
cdr3_length: 15
j_call: TRBJ1-1
cdr3_nt: TGTGCCAGCAGCAACCCCATACGGGGGAACACTGAAGCTTTCTTT
cdr3_aa: CASSNPIRGNTEAFF

d_call: TRBD1
v_call: TRBV18
clone_size: NA
cdr3_length: 19
j_call: TRBJ2-6
cdr3_nt: TGTGCCAGCTCACCATATCCGGGACAGGGGGAAACTGGGGCCAACGTCCTGACTTTC
cdr3_aa: CASSPYPGQGETGANVLTF

d_call: TRBD1
v_call: TRBV7-9
clone_size: NA
cdr3_length: 16
j_call: TRBJ1-1
cdr3_nt: TGTGCCAGCAGCCCCCGACAGGGTCGGTTTGACACTGAAGCTTTCTTT
cdr3_aa: CASSPRQGRFDTEAFF

d_call: TRBD1
v_call: TRBV5-1
clone_size: NA
cdr3_length: 16
j_call: TRBJ1-5
cdr3_nt: TGCGCCAGCAGCTCCGGGACAGGGGGCTATGATCAGCCCCAGCATTTT
cdr3_aa: CASSSGTGGYDQPQHF

d_call: NA
v_call: TRBV5-5
clone_size: few
cdr3_length: 15
j_call: TRBJ2-7
cdr3_nt: TGTGCCAGCAGCCCTCCGGGACATGTCGGCGACGAGCAGTACTTC
cdr3_aa: CASSPPGHVGDEQYF

d_call: TRBD1
v_call: TRBV15
clone_size: NA
cdr3_length: 13
j_call: TRBJ1-5
cdr3_nt: TGTGCCACCAGCGCAGGGGGCGAACAGCCCCAGCATTTT
cdr3_aa: CATSAGGEQPQHF

d_call: TRBD1
v_call: TRBV19
clone_size: once
cdr3_length: 14
j_call: TRBJ2-2
cdr3_nt: TGTGCCAGTCGATGGACAGGGAACACCGGGGAGCTGTTTTTT
cdr3_aa: CASRWTGNTGELFF

d_call: NA
v_call: TRBV6-6
clone_size: NA
cdr3_length: 17
j_call: TRBJ2-1
cdr3_nt: TGTGCCAGCAGTCCCGGGCCGCGGGCGGGGAGGTACAATGAGCAGTTCTTC
cdr3_aa: CASSPGPRAGRYNEQFF

d_call: NA
v_call: TRBV28
clone_size: NA
cdr3_length: 16
j_call: TRBJ1-6
cdr3_nt: TGTGCCAGCAGTCCCTACCGGACAGCATCACATTCACCCCTCCACTTT
cdr3_aa: CASSPYRTASHSPLHF

d_call: TRBD2
v_call: TRBV28
clone_size: once
cdr3_length: 16
j_call: TRBJ2-7
cdr3_nt: TGTGCCAGCAGCTCGATTACTAGCGGGGTAACCTACGAGCAGTACTTC
cdr3_aa: CASSSITSGVTYEQYF

d_call: NA
v_call: TRBV28
clone_size: NA
cdr3_length: 15
j_call: TRBJ2-7
cdr3_nt: TGTGCCAGCATGTCGGGCGGGGATTTCTCCTACGAGCAGTACTTC
cdr3_aa: CASMSGGDFSYEQYF

d_call: NA
v_call: TRBV3-1/TRBV3-2
clone_size: NA
cdr3_length: 13
j_call: TRBJ1-4
cdr3_nt: TGTGCCAGCAGCCACCAGGAAGTGAGGGGACTGTTTTTT
cdr3_aa: CASSHQEVRGLFF

d_call: NA
v_call: TRBV5-1
clone_size: NA
cdr3_length: 16
j_call: TRBJ2-6
cdr3_nt: TGCGCCAGCAGCTTGGGGACCGAGTGGGGGGCCAACGTCCTGACTTTC
cdr3_aa: CASSLGTEWGANVLTF

d_call: NA
v_call: TRBV7-8
clone_size: NA
cdr3_length: 15
j_call: TRBJ2-5
cdr3_nt: TGTGCCAGCAGCTTTCTAACCAGGGGACAAGAGACCCAGTACTTC
cdr3_aa: CASSFLTRGQETQYF

d_call: TRBD1
v_call: TRBV28
clone_size: NA
cdr3_length: 17
j_call: TRBJ1-2
cdr3_nt: TGTGCCAGCAGTTTAGTCTTGTCACAGGGGCCAGGCTATGGCTACACCTTC
cdr3_aa: CASSLVLSQGPGYGYTF

d_call: TRBD2
v_call: TRBV7-2
clone_size: NA
cdr3_length: 14
j_call: TRBJ2-7
cdr3_nt: TGTGCCAGCAGCTTCACTAGCGGAGCCTACGAGCAGTACTTC
cdr3_aa: CASSFTSGAYEQYF

d_call: NA
v_call: TRBV18
clone_size: NA
cdr3_length: 13
j_call: TRBJ1-1
cdr3_nt: TGTGCCAGCTCACCCCAGAGGTCGACTGAAGCTTTCTTT
cdr3_aa: CASSPQRSTEAFF

d_call: NA
v_call: TRBV10-3
clone_size: NA
cdr3_length: 11
j_call: TRBJ1-2
cdr3_nt: TGTGCCACCGAAGAAGCGGAACGCTACACCTTC
cdr3_aa: CATEEAERYTF

d_call: TRBD2
v_call: TRBV4-2
clone_size: NA
cdr3_length: 18
j_call: TRBJ2-7
cdr3_nt: TGTGCCAGCAGCCGAGAACTCACCGGGACTAGCGGAGAGGGCGAGCAGTACTTC
cdr3_aa: CASSRELTGTSGEGEQYF

d_call: NA
v_call: TRBV5-1
clone_size: NA
cdr3_length: 11
j_call: TRBJ1-1
cdr3_nt: TGCGCCGTACGTTTGGACACTGAAGCTTTCTTT
cdr3_aa: CAVRLDTEAFF

d_call: NA
v_call: TRBV28
clone_size: NA
cdr3_length: 14
j_call: TRBJ1-1
cdr3_nt: TGTGCCAGCAGTACCCATGCGACGTCCTGGGTGTGGGGGTTT
cdr3_aa: CASSTHATSWVWGF

d_call: TRBD1
v_call: TRBV28
clone_size: NA
cdr3_length: 15
j_call: TRBJ2-7
cdr3_nt: TGTGCCAGCAGTCCCCTTGGGACAGCTGCCTACGAGCAGTACTTC
cdr3_aa: CASSPLGTAAYEQYF

d_call: NA
v_call: TRBV12-2
clone_size: NA
cdr3_length: 15
j_call: TRBJ1-5
cdr3_nt: TGTGCAAGTCGCTTGTTCCATGCTAGCAATCAGCCCCAGCATTTT
cdr3_aa: CASRLFHASNQPQHF

d_call: NA
v_call: TRBV3-1/TRBV3-2
clone_size: NA
cdr3_length: 15
j_call: TRBJ1-2
cdr3_nt: TGTGCCAGCAGCCAAGACGGGTCCAGCAGCTATGGCTACACCTTC
cdr3_aa: CASSQDGSSSYGYTF

d_call: NA
v_call: TRBV25-1
clone_size: NA
cdr3_length: 15
j_call: TRBJ1-2
cdr3_nt: TGTGCCAGCAGTCCCCATTTAGGTGGGGATCTTCTTCTTCTCTTC
cdr3_aa: CASSPHLGGDLLLLF